A single sample gave rise to the 15 T cell receptor beta chains below, sequenced in a study of T cell responses to AZD1222 COVID-19 vaccine. Sequenced by immunoSEQ multiplex PCR; TCRdb stores in-frame clones only, minus some. This sample has over 150,000 clones, with about nine tenths found just once. Sequences were derived from peripheral blood, sampled on day 0 of MenACWY control vaccination. The receptors shown here come from an adult in good health.

The V and J genes are TRBV3-1 (or the pseudogene TRBV3-2) and TRBJ1-4; D not resolved. Trimming removed 1 base at V and 5 bases at J, with 8 bases between. In germline, CDR1 is LGHDT, CDR2 YNNKEL (reference sequence). The CDR3 loop spans 14 amino acids. CDR3 DNA sequence: TGTGCCAGCAGCCAAGTAGGCTACAATGAAAAACTGTTTTTT. Translated: CASSQVGYNEKLFF.

This chain uses TRBV5-1 with TRBJ2-5, with 7 bases matching TRBD1. The CDR3 contains 15 residues. The germline CDR1 and CDR2 sequences are SGHRS and YFSETQ. Trimming cost V 1 base and J 3 bases; bases outside gene matches: 6. The CDR3 protein is CASSLQGDSKETQYF. In DNA, the CDR3 is TGCGCCAGCAGCTTGCAGGGGGACAGTAAAGAGACCCAGTACTTC.

The chain joins TRBV15 to TRBJ2-3; D is uncertain. The CDR3 runs to 14 residues. Germline values: CDR1 LNHNV, CDR2 YYDKDF (reference sequence). The V end was cut by 3 bases, the J end by 4 bases, with 11 bases between. The CDR3 nucleotides read TGTGCCACCAGCAGTTTTCGGAGCGCAGATACGCAGTATTTT. Amino acids: CATSSFRSADTQYF. Supplemented by reference TRBV15 and TRBJ2-3, the full variable domain reads DAMVIQNPRYQVTQFGKPVTLSCSQTLNHNVMYWYQQKSSQAPKLLFHYYDKDFNNEADTPDNFQSRRPNTSFCFLDIRSPGLGDTAMYLCATSSFRSADTQYFGPGTRLTVL.

The chain joins TRBV13 to TRBJ1-1, with 9 bases aligning to TRBD1. CDR3 size: 16 residues. The V gene end was trimmed by 0 bases and the J gene end by 3 bases; junction bases not matched to a gene: 5. Germline V CDR1 and CDR2: PRHDT, FYEKMQ (reference sequence). CDR3 in amino acids: CASSLGQGAGYTEAFF. The DNA of the CDR3 is TGTGCCAGCAGCTTAGGACAGGGGGCCGGGTACACTGAAGCTTTCTTT.

This clone was found once. The gene calls are TRBV6-5 and TRBJ2-7; D is possibly TRBD1 (5 bases). The germline CDR1 and CDR2 sequences are MNHEY and SVGAGI. Trimming cost V 6 bases and J 3 bases, with 15 bases left between them. The CDR3 extends over 14 amino acids. The CDR3 sequence is CASSAGFFIYEQYV. The CDR3 DNA reads as TGTGCCAGCAGCGCAGGGTTTTTTATCTACGAGCAGTACGTC.

The J gene is TRBJ1-1, the V gene TRBV11-1, with 10 bases identical to TRBD1. V was clipped by 0 bases and J by 1 base; unmatched bases: 5. CDR3 length equals 17 residues. The germline V gene encodes CDR1 SGHAT and CDR2 FQDESV (reference sequence). The CDR3 region has the DNA TGTGCCAGCAGCTTAGCCGGGACAGGGGATAGGAACACTGAAGCTTTCTTT. This codes for CASSLAGTGDRNTEAFF.

The chain combines TRBV10-2 with TRBJ1-2; 7 nucleotides agree with TRBD1. CDR1 is WSHSY and CDR2 is SAAADI in the germline V gene. Losses at the gene ends were 10 bases for V and 0 bases for J; bases not matched to a gene: 14. The CDR3 consists of 16 residues. DNA of the CDR3: TGCGCCACCAAGTCCCGGGACAGTATTGCTAACTATGGCTACACCTTC. This sequence encodes CATKSRDSIANYGYTF.

This sequence joins TRBV5-4 and TRBJ2-1; 8 bases agree with TRBD2. CDR3 length equals 18 residues. Trimming at V came to 3 bases and at J to 5 bases, leaving 16 bases not matched to a gene. Germline CDR1 reads SGHNT; CDR2 reads YYREEE (reference sequence). The CDR3, as DNA: TGTGCCAGCAGCTCACCCCCCTTGGGGAGCGGGGGAAACAATGAGCAGTTCTTC. It translates to CASSSPPLGSGGNNEQFF.

The gene calls are TRBV28 and TRBJ2-4; tentatively, D is TRBD2 (5 bases). CDR3 length equals 14 residues. Germline CDR1 is MDHEN and CDR2 is SYDVKM. The V and J ends lost 4 bases and 7 bases respectively, with 14 bases between them. The chain's CDR3 is CASSWSLRGNIQYF. In nucleotides, the CDR3 is TGTGCCAGCAGTTGGAGCCTCCGAGGGAACATTCAGTACTTC.

The chain combines TRBV9 with TRBJ2-1, with TRBD2 as a possible D gene (5 bases). The ends were cut back, 3 bases at V and 10 bases at J, with 14 bases in the middle. The CDR3 is 13 residues long. Germline V lookup: CDR1 SGDLS, CDR2 YYNGEE. The CDR3 DNA is TGTGCCAGCAGCGCACCTACAAGGGAGGAGCAGTTCTTC. This sequence encodes CASSAPTREEQFF.

The CDR3 DNA reads as TGTGCCAGCAGCGCCCAGGGCGGGGACACTGAAGCTTTCTTT. Amino acid sequence: CASSAQGGDTEAFF. This chain joins TRBV7-9 and TRBJ1-1; maybe TRBD1 (5 bases). Looked up from germline, CDR1 is SEHNR and CDR2 is FQNEAQ (reference sequence). Trimming shortened V by 5 bases and J by 3 bases, and 13 bases separated the two germline ends. This CDR3 contains 14 residues.

This clone was seen once. The chain joins TRBV5-1 to TRBJ2-1, with D possibly matching TRBD2 (5 bases). CDR1 and CDR2 (germline): SGHRS, YFSETQ. The CDR3 spans 16 residues. V was cut by 4 bases and J by 0 bases, with 14 bases left in between. Here the CDR3 reads CASSEGPAGSYNEQFF. The CDR3 DNA sequence: TGCGCCAGCAGCGAAGGACCCGCGGGCTCCTACAATGAGCAGTTCTTC.

This chain joins TRBV28 and TRBJ1-4, with TRBD1 as a possible D gene (5 bases). The CDR3 is made up of 15 amino acids. Germline V gene data show CDR1 as MDHEN and CDR2 as SYDVKM. V lost 5 bases and J lost 8, with 18 bases in between. The CDR3 here is CASSAPGSSAEKLFF. CDR3 coding DNA: TGTGCCAGCAGTGCCCCAGGGAGCAGTGCGGAAAAACTGTTTTTT.

The CDR3 bases are TGTGCCAGCAGCTACGACAGGGGAGCGTATGAAAAACTGTTTTTT. Translation: CASSYDRGAYEKLFF. V and J are TRBV11-2 and TRBJ1-4, with 8 bases matching TRBD1. The CDR3 length is 15 residues. V lost 4 bases and J lost 6; bases outside the gene matches: 7. Germline V gene lookup returns CDR1 SGHAT and CDR2 FQNNGV.

The chain employs TRBV5-6 and TRBJ1-6, with a possible D match to TRBD1 (5 bases). Germline values: CDR1 SGHDT, CDR2 YYEEEE. Trimming cost V 2 bases and J 7 bases, with 10 bases left between them. There are 14 residues in the CDR3. The CDR3 sequence: CASSLSGQNSPLHF. The CDR3 DNA reads as TGTGCCAGCAGCTTATCAGGGCAGAATTCACCCCTCCACTTT.